The 11 T cell receptor beta chains listed next were all sequenced from one sample in a study of long-term antiretroviral therapy in people with HIV. Researchers report immunoSEQ v3.0 was run at survey level. The repertoire was sequenced with immunoSEQ multiplex PCR; TCRdb's copy has only in-frame clones and lacks some. The sample yields around 20,000 clones, about 70% seen once. This material consisted of unsorted PBMCs, taken 0.5 years before starting antiretroviral therapy. The receptor source for this set is a man aged 18 to 29 with HIV.

The V call is TRBV29-1, the J call TRBJ2-5; 8 bases line up with TRBD2. CDR1 is SQVTM, CDR2 ANQGSEA, per germline. The junction had 9 bases not matched to a gene; V was cut back by 6 bases and J by 3 bases. The CDR3 runs 14 residues. The DNA for the CDR3 is TGCAGCGTGAGCTTCTCAGCGGGGGAAGAGACCCAGTACTTC. It translates to CSVSFSAGEETQYF.

J is TRBJ1-3 and V is TRBV7-9, with D uncertain. V was pared by 3 bases and J by 8 bases, with 14 bases between. The V gene's germline CDR1 is SEHNR and CDR2 FQNEAQ (reference sequence). This CDR3 comprises 14 residues. CDR3 sequence reads: CASSFLVGLDTIYF. The CDR3 DNA reads as TGTGCCAGCAGCTTCCTCGTGGGGTTAGACACCATATATTTT.

The chain combines TRBV4-3 with TRBJ2-5, with TRBD1 matching over 9 bases. The CDR3 length is 15 residues. The trim removed 3 bases at V and 5 bases at J, leaving 7 bases unmatched. Looked up from germline, CDR1 is LGHNA and CDR2 is YSLEER. Written as DNA, the CDR3 is TGCGCCAGCAGCCATGGGACAGGGACGGGGGAGACCCAGTACTTC. Protein sequence: CASSHGTGTGETQYF.

A single count supports this clone. The CDR3 region has the DNA TGTGCCAGCAGCCCCCGCCGGGGTGAGCAGTTCTTC. Encoded protein: CASSPRRGEQFF. The chain is built from TRBV13 and TRBJ2-1; D possibly corresponds to TRBD2 (5 bases). V was clipped by 5 bases and J by 9 bases, with 11 bases between them. Looked up from germline, CDR1 is PRHDT and CDR2 is FYEKMQ (reference sequence). The CDR3 runs 12 residues.

The chain has TRBV10-3 and TRBJ1-1, with TRBD1 identical over 8 bases. CDR3 size: 17 residues. V lost 3 bases to trimming and J lost 3 bases; unmatched junction nucleotides: 12. Germline V gives CDR1 ENHRY, CDR2 SYGVKD. CDR3 DNA sequence: TGTGCCATCAGTGACGGGCTTTTGGACAGGGTAGACACTGAAGCTTTCTTT. This codes for CAISDGLLDRVDTEAFF.

The table lists this clone with a count of one. The V call is TRBV14, the J call TRBJ1-6; D unresolved. Germline lookup yields CDR1 SGHDN and CDR2 FVKESK. With 0 bases removed from V and 6 bases from J, the gap between germline ends came to 6 bases. This CDR3 comprises 14 residues. The CDR3 DNA reads as TGTGCCAGCAGCCAAGAGGGATTTAATTCACCCCTCCACTTT. Its translation: CASSQEGFNSPLHF.

V and J are TRBV5-4 and TRBJ1-2; D not certain. V shed 4 bases and J shed 4 bases, with 8 bases lying between them. The CDR3 runs to 12 residues. In germline, CDR1 is SGHNT, CDR2 YYREEE (reference sequence). The CDR3 sequence: CASSPGSYGYTF. The CDR3 DNA follows: TGTGCCAGCAGCCCGGGGTCCTATGGCTACACCTTC.

The rearrangement links TRBV2 to TRBJ1-2; D uncertain. Germline V gene lookup returns CDR1 SNHLY and CDR2 FYNNEI. Trimming stripped 10 bases from V and 0 bases from J, with 15 bases between. This CDR3 spans 14 amino acids. The CDR3 reads CATSEGYANYGYTF. Written as DNA, the CDR3 is TGTGCCACCTCAGAAGGATACGCTAACTATGGCTACACCTTC.

The chain uses TRBV19 and TRBJ2-1; 9 bases align to TRBD2. The CDR3 covers 15 residues. The germline gives CDR1 LNHDA, CDR2 SQIVND (reference sequence). The trim removed 6 bases at V and 4 bases at J, leaving 7 bases unmatched. CDR3: CASRTTSGAYNEQFF. Here the CDR3 DNA reads TGTGCCAGTAGGACGACTAGCGGAGCGTACAATGAGCAGTTCTTC.

CDR3 sequence (DNA): TGTGCCATCAGCCAGGGTACCTACGAGCAGTACTTC. Its translation is CAISQGTYEQYF. The chain uses TRBV10-3 and TRBJ2-7; D perhaps matches TRBD1 (5 bases). The CDR3 length is 12 residues. From germline, CDR1 is ENHRY and CDR2 SYGVKD. Trimming cost V 6 bases and J 2 bases, with 8 bases left between them.

The V and J genes are TRBV5-6 and TRBJ1-5; 7 bases are shared with TRBD1. Germline loops: CDR1 SGHDT, CDR2 YYEEEE. CDR3 length: 15 amino acids. The J segment lost 6 bases and the V segment lost 5 bases, leaving 11 bases of the junction unmatched. The CDR3 DNA follows: TGTGCCAGCAGTCAGGGGGTAGGGACGGGTCAGCCCCAGCATTTT. This encodes CASSQGVGTGQPQHF.